Shown below are 26 T cell receptor beta chains from a single sample sequenced in a study of cytomegalovirus exposure and HLA in healthy donors. Primers: 60 Vbeta forward and 13 Jbeta reverse. Only in-frame clones appear in the TCRdb table, and some are missing; sequencing was by immunoSEQ multiplex PCR. This sample has fewer than 85,000 clones, with about 78% found just once. The sample taken for sequencing was PBMCs. The receptors stem from a male donor in good health and CMV-seropositive.

This chain connects TRBV6-5 to TRBJ2-5; 9 nucleotides line up with TRBD1. This CDR3 contains 14 residues. Germline lookup yields CDR1 MNHEY and CDR2 SVGAGI. V gave up 2 bases and J gave up 4 bases; unmatched junction bases: 2. CDR3: CASSYTGGRETQYF. The CDR3 coding sequence is TGTGCCAGCAGTTACACAGGGGGCCGAGAGACCCAGTACTTC.

The rearrangement links TRBV27 to TRBJ2-7; D might be TRBD1 (6 bases). The CDR3 covers 13 residues. From germline, CDR1 is MNHEY and CDR2 SMNVEV (reference sequence). The V and J ends lost 4 bases and 2 bases respectively, with 9 bases between them. The CDR3 sequence is CASSYRDTYEQYF. CDR3 DNA sequence: TGTGCCAGCAGTTACAGGGATACCTACGAGCAGTACTTC.

This clone was seen a handful of times. The chain is built from TRBV2 and TRBJ2-5; TRBD2 aligns across 8 bases. After removal of 6 bases from V and 5 bases from J, the junction contained 14 bases not matched to a gene. CDR1 and CDR2 from the germline V gene are SNHLY and FYNNEI. The CDR3 length is 16 residues. In DNA form, the CDR3 reads TGTGCCAGCAGGCGCCGGGGGGGCGGGAGTGGGGAGACCCAGTACTTC. Residues: CASRRRGGGSGETQYF.

The chain's CDR3 is CASRQTPNTEAFF. CDR3 DNA: TGTGCCAGCAGACAAACACCGAACACTGAAGCTTTCTTT. V is TRBV5-8 and J is TRBJ1-1; D ambiguous. The CDR3 loop spans 13 amino acids. Trimming left V 5 bases short and J 1 base short, with 9 bases between. The germline V gene has CDR1 SGHTS and CDR2 YDEGEE.

The J gene is TRBJ2-7, the V gene TRBV5-4; 11 nucleotides align to TRBD2. Germline V CDR1 and CDR2: SGHNT, YYREEE (reference sequence). The CDR3 sequence is 15 residues long. With 3 bases clipped from V and 4 bases from J, the junction kept 6 bases outside the gene matches. CDR3: CASSSIAGGSYEQYF. CDR3 bases: TGTGCCAGCAGCTCTATAGCGGGAGGGTCGTACGAGCAGTACTTC.

The CDR3 DNA reads as TGTGCCAGCATGCCGGGACAGGGCCGTTGGCATTTT. Protein sequence: CASMPGQGRWHF. V gene TRBV6-1 combines with J gene TRBJ1-5; 9 nucleotides agree with TRBD1. The CDR3 consists of 12 residues. Germline V gene sequence: CDR1 MNHNS, CDR2 SASEGT. Unmatched junction bases numbered 10, after V lost 7 bases and J lost 15 bases.

CDR3: CASSLVRTGRAGELFF. CDR3 nucleotides: TGTGCCAGCAGCTTAGTAAGGACAGGGAGGGCCGGGGAGCTGTTTTTT. The chain links TRBV11-2 to TRBJ2-2, with TRBD1 as a possible D gene (8 bases). V was cut by 1 base and J by 6 bases, with 15 bases left in between. The CDR3 has 16 amino acids. CDR1 and CDR2 from the germline V gene are SGHAT and FQNNGV.

The sample holds a few counts of this clone. Here the CDR3 DNA reads TGTGCCAGCAGACGGGACAGGGGGAGTGTGGAGACCCAGTACTTC. It translates to CASRRDRGSVETQYF. This chain connects TRBV6-6 to TRBJ2-5, with 11 bases fitting TRBD1. The germline CDR1 and CDR2 sequences are MNHNY and SVGAGI (reference sequence). The trim removed 6 bases at V and 5 bases at J, leaving 8 bases unmatched. This CDR3 contains 15 residues.

The chain links TRBV9 to TRBJ1-1; no definite D call. Trimming pared 0 bases from V and 6 bases from J, leaving 9 bases between. The CDR3 totals 13 residues. The germline V gene encodes CDR1 SGDLS and CDR2 YYNGEE. This CDR3 reads CASSVVPGSEAFF. The DNA for the CDR3 is TGTGCCAGCAGCGTAGTTCCGGGATCTGAAGCTTTCTTT.

This clone occurred a few times. The rearrangement joins TRBV4-3 to TRBJ1-6; 7 bases agree with TRBD1. Germline V gene sequence: CDR1 LGHNA, CDR2 YSLEER. J lost 8 bases, V lost 8 bases, and 6 bases had no gene match. CDR3 length: 13 residues. The CDR3 sequence: CASRQGEDSPLHF. As DNA, the CDR3 is TGCGCCAGCCGACAGGGCGAAGATTCACCCCTCCACTTT.

The genes are TRBV6-5 and TRBJ1-6; D is perhaps TRBD1 (6 bases). This CDR3 region has 14 residues. The germline V gene encodes CDR1 MNHEY and CDR2 SVGAGI. The germline V and J ends were trimmed by 6 bases and 5 bases, with 11 bases remaining between them. This CDR3 reads CASSSTGNNSPLHF. The CDR3 DNA is TGTGCCAGCAGCTCTACAGGGAATAATTCACCCCTCCACTTT.

The chain combines TRBV2 with TRBJ1-2; no clear D gene. The CDR3 has 15 residues. The germline CDR1 and CDR2 sequences are SNHLY and FYNNEI. V lost 7 bases to trimming and J lost 5 bases, with 20 bases between them. The DNA of the CDR3 is TGTGCCAGCACCGGGTTAAGACTAGGGCCTTATGGCTACACCTTC. Its translation: CASTGLRLGPYGYTF.

This chain uses TRBV5-1 with TRBJ1-2, with D unresolved. V dropped 1 base and J dropped 7 bases, with 8 bases sitting between them. This CDR3 comprises 12 residues. CDR1 and CDR2 (germline): SGHRS, YFSETQ. CDR3: CASSLPSGGYTF. The CDR3 DNA follows: TGCGCCAGCAGCTTGCCAAGCGGTGGCTACACCTTC.

This clone appeared once. Here the CDR3 DNA reads TGTGCCAGCAGAAACAGGGGGGGGGTGAACGGGGAGCTGTTTTTT. This encodes CASRNRGGVNGELFF. The chain is built from TRBV27 and TRBJ2-2; perhaps TRBD1 as D (8 bases). The CDR3 has 15 residues. Trimming pared 6 bases from V and 7 bases from J, leaving 18 bases between. Germline V gene data show CDR1 as MNHEY and CDR2 as SMNVEV (reference sequence).

The chain links TRBV7-2 to TRBJ2-3, with 9 bases identical to TRBD2. The CDR3 totals 16 residues. Germline values: CDR1 SGHTA, CDR2 FQGNSA. Trimming cost V 5 bases and J 4 bases; bases outside gene matches: 10. CDR3 DNA sequence: TGTGCCAGCAGCGCTCGTGGACTAGCGAACTCAGATACGCAGTATTTT. As protein: CASSARGLANSDTQYF.

The chain combines TRBV5-1 with TRBJ2-3, with D possibly matching TRBD2 (5 bases). The germline gives CDR1 SGHRS, CDR2 YFSETQ. V was shortened by 4 bases and J by 2 bases, with 11 bases between the two germline ends. CDR3 length: 14 residues. The CDR3 spells CASSQERITDTQYF. The DNA for the CDR3 is TGCGCCAGCAGCCAGGAGCGGATCACAGATACGCAGTATTTT.

This chain uses TRBV5-1 with TRBJ2-5; TRBD2 is a possible D gene (5 bases). The J call is in doubt because the DNA end fits TRBJ2-7 better. From germline, CDR1 is SGHRS and CDR2 YFSETQ. This CDR3 spans 16 amino acids. CDR3 nucleotides: TGCGCCAGCAGCAACTTAAGAGGGCGGGCTCCTGGCGAGCAGTACTTC. Translating it yields CASSNLRGRAPGEQYF.

This clone was detected a few times. The V call is TRBV28, the J call TRBJ2-1; 7 bases align to TRBD2. The CDR3 extends over 12 amino acids. Looked up from germline, CDR1 is MDHEN and CDR2 is SYDVKM. V lost 5 bases and J lost 6; bases outside the gene matches: 1. The DNA of the CDR3 is TGTGCCAGCAGTGGCGGGAGCAATGAGCAGTTCTTC. As protein: CASSGGSNEQFF.

The rearrangement links TRBV4-1 to TRBJ2-3, with 15 bases that match TRBD2. CDR1 is MGHRA, CDR2 YSYEKL, per germline. The CDR3 loop spans 17 amino acids. The V and J ends lost 3 bases and 6 bases, in that order; junction bases with no gene match: 7. This CDR3 reads CASSHLSGTSGGDTQYF. The CDR3 coding sequence is TGCGCCAGCAGCCACCTTTCCGGGACTAGCGGGGGGGATACGCAGTATTTT.

The sample holds a few counts of this clone. The V gene is TRBV25-1, the J gene TRBJ2-4, with TRBD1 identical over 10 bases. The CDR3 totals 15 residues. Germline CDR1 reads MGHDK; CDR2 reads SYGVNS. The junction had 10 bases not matched to a gene; V was cut back by 6 bases and J by 8 bases. The CDR3 bases are TGTGCCAGCAGCGCCGGGACAGGGGAGGTAGACATTCAGTACTTC. It translates to CASSAGTGEVDIQYF.

The J gene is TRBJ2-3, the V gene TRBV27; 8 positions match TRBD2. The CDR3 length is 19 residues. With V trimmed by 5 bases and J by 4 bases, 20 bases remained unmatched. Germline CDR1 and CDR2: MNHEY and SMNVEV (reference sequence). The CDR3 here is CASSTVLGGERGPPDTQYF. CDR3 coding DNA: TGTGCCAGCAGTACAGTCCTCGGGGGGGAGCGGGGCCCCCCAGATACGCAGTATTTT.

This clone showed up just a few times. V and J are TRBV15 and TRBJ2-2; possible D gene TRBD2, 5 bases. Per germline, CDR1 LNHNV and CDR2 YYDKDF (reference sequence). The CDR3 sequence is 14 residues long. Trimming left V 8 bases short and J 2 bases short, with 12 bases between. The CDR3 protein is CATAQGSNTGELFF. The CDR3 DNA sequence: TGTGCCACCGCTCAAGGGAGCAACACCGGGGAGCTGTTTTTT.

This clone has only a few counts. This CDR3 is CASSQVTGNYGYTF. Here the CDR3 DNA reads TGTGCCAGCAGCCAAGTGACAGGAAACTATGGCTACACCTTC. This chain connects TRBV4-2 to TRBJ1-2, with D perhaps matching TRBD1 (6 bases). V was pared by 1 base and J by 2 bases, with 8 bases between. Germline CDR1 LGHNA, CDR2 YNFKEQ. The CDR3 extends over 14 amino acids.

The genes are TRBV14 and TRBJ1-2, with TRBD1 identical over 8 bases. Unmatched junction bases numbered 8, after V lost 1 base and J lost 1 base. The CDR3 consists of 17 residues. Per the germline V gene, CDR1 is SGHDN and CDR2 is FVKESK. In DNA, the CDR3 is TGTGCCAGCAGCCAAGGCCGGGACAGGACTTTTAACTATGGCTACACCTTC. Amino acids: CASSQGRDRTFNYGYTF.

This clone came up once. CDR3: CASSLRGARQPQHF. The CDR3 nucleotides are TGTGCCAGCAGCTTACGGGGGGCGAGGCAGCCCCAGCATTTT. This chain joins TRBV5-8 and TRBJ1-5; tentatively, D is TRBD1 (6 bases). Germline CDR1 reads SGHTS; CDR2 reads YDEGEE. V shed 2 bases and J shed 7 bases, with 13 bases lying between them. The CDR3 is 14 residues long.

In nucleotides, the CDR3 is TGTGCCAGCAGCGTAGGGAGGGGACGGGACTATGGCTACACCTTC. Amino acids: CASSVGRGRDYGYTF. The J gene is TRBJ1-2, the V gene TRBV9; D may be TRBD1 (5 bases). The germline V gene encodes CDR1 SGDLS and CDR2 YYNGEE. The CDR3 has 15 residues. The germline V and J ends were trimmed by 0 bases and 3 bases, with 12 bases remaining between them.